This entry lists 32 T cell receptor beta chains sequenced from one sample in a study of CD8 T cells in Susac syndrome (dated by TCRdb to the late 2010s). Libraries were constructed by the immunoSEQ multiplex PCR assay. RNA was extracted using the RNeasy kit, and roughly 0.5 to 1 ug of the RNA was reverse transcribed with random hexamers. In TCRdb, the public reads were trimmed at Q25 with fastp and aligned with MiXCR, with productive beta chains retained. Merged by CDR3 protein, the rows form single entries marked with the most common genes and DNA. The sample includes 150,000 to 190,000 distinct CDR3 sequences, with approximately 94% observed a single time. The ten largest account for more than 0.2% of the sample. The sequenced material came from CD8+ T cells from PBMCs. The source is a human donor with multiple sclerosis.

The CDR3 DNA sequence: TGTGCCAGCGCCCCGGGGGGGAGGTACGAGCAGTACTTC. Encoded protein: CASAPGGRYEQYF. V gene TRBV7-8 combines with J gene TRBJ2-7, with 8 positions matching TRBD2. V shed 8 bases and J 4 bases; nucleotides not matched to a gene: 7. This CDR3 has 13 residues. Germline CDR1 reads SGHVS; CDR2 reads FQNEAQ.

This chain uses TRBV20-1 with TRBJ2-3, with D hard to call. This CDR3 has 10 residues. Germline V gives CDR1 DFQATT, CDR2 SNEGSKA (reference sequence). Trimming took 6 bases from V and 6 from J, leaving 7 bases between them. The CDR3 sequence is CSAIGDTQYF. As DNA, the CDR3 is TGCAGTGCCATAGGCGATACGCAGTATTTT.

This sequence joins TRBV9 and TRBJ2-5; 7 bases fit TRBD2. V dropped 0 bases and J dropped 4; count of bases not matched to a gene: 12. Germline V gene data show CDR1 as SGDLS and CDR2 as YYNGEE. The CDR3 loop spans 17 amino acids. CDR3 sequence: CASSVDPTDWGGETQYF. The CDR3 bases are TGTGCCAGCAGCGTAGACCCGACAGACTGGGGGGGAGAGACCCAGTACTTC.

The chain has TRBV30 and TRBJ2-7; the D gene is possibly TRBD1 (5 bases). CDR3 length: 14 amino acids. The germline V gene encodes CDR1 GTSNPN and CDR2 SVGIG (reference sequence). Trimming removed 2 bases at V and 12 bases at J, with 23 bases between. The chain's CDR3 is CAWSPGGGASSLYF. The DNA for the CDR3 is TGTGCCTGGAGTCCCGGCGGTGGGGCGTCGAGTCTGTACTTC.

This chain uses TRBV7-8 with TRBJ1-1; no firm D call. Germline loops: CDR1 SGHVS, CDR2 FQNEAQ. Trimming pared 5 bases from V and 1 base from J, leaving 11 bases between. The CDR3 length is 14 residues. DNA of the CDR3: TGTGCCAGCAGCCCCAGTCGGGGGAACACTGAAGCTTTCTTT. Its translation is CASSPSRGNTEAFF.

This clonotype was seen only once. This rearrangement joins TRBV28 to TRBJ1-5; D is undetermined. Looked up from germline, CDR1 is MDHEN and CDR2 is SYDVKM. CDR3 length equals 15 residues. The V end was cut by 6 bases, the J end by 1 base, with 13 bases between. This chain's CDR3 is CASSRDMGSNQPQHF. CDR3 nucleotide sequence: TGTGCCAGCAGCCGCGACATGGGCAGCAATCAGCCCCAGCATTTT.

The rearrangement links TRBV4-1 to TRBJ1-1; the match to TRBD1 covers 7 bases. Germline V CDR1 and CDR2: MGHRA, YSYEKL. V trimming: 4 bases; J trimming: 1 base; junction bases outside the gene matches: 12. This CDR3 is 17 amino acids long. The CDR3 DNA reads TGCGCCAGCAGCCCTCAAGATATGGGACAGCGGAACACTGAAGCTTTCTTT. Its protein product is CASSPQDMGQRNTEAFF.

The chain is built from TRBV30 and TRBJ2-7; either TRBD1 or TRBD2 may fit D (5 bases each). Germline assignment: CDR1 GTSNPN and CDR2 SVGIG (reference sequence). The CDR3 loop spans 14 amino acids. Between the trimmed V and J ends, which lost 4 bases and 2 bases, there was a span of 15 bases. CDR3 in amino acids: CAWTLTGTPYEQYF. CDR3 DNA: TGTGCCTGGACCTTGACTGGGACCCCCTACGAGCAGTACTTC.

The chain employs TRBV29-1 and TRBJ1-2; D unresolved. CDR3 length equals 11 residues. Germline CDR1 is SQVTM and CDR2 is ANQGSEA. Trimming took 6 bases from V and 4 from J, leaving 9 bases between them. Here the CDR3 DNA reads TGCAGCGTCCCAGGAAGCTATGGCTACACCTTC. As protein: CSVPGSYGYTF.

The genes are TRBV11-2 and TRBJ2-3; 7 bases align to TRBD1. Germline loops: CDR1 SGHAT, CDR2 FQNNGV. With 4 bases clipped from V and 5 bases from J, the junction kept 6 bases outside the gene matches. The CDR3 sequence is 14 residues long. The CDR3 here is CASSSTGRVDTQYF. CDR3 coding DNA: TGTGCCAGCAGCTCGACAGGGCGGGTAGATACGCAGTATTTT.

This sequence joins TRBV13 and TRBJ2-3; D might be TRBD2 (5 bases). Germline lookup yields CDR1 PRHDT and CDR2 FYEKMQ (reference sequence). Trimming cost V 5 bases and J 8 bases, with 14 bases left between them. CDR3 size: 13 residues. CDR3 sequence (DNA): TGTGCCAGCAGCACCATACTAGGACCTACGCAGTATTTT. Its translation: CASSTILGPTQYF.

CDR3 amino acids: CASSQVPRQGHYNEQFF. CDR3 DNA sequence: TGCGCCAGCAGCCAAGTTCCGAGACAGGGACACTACAATGAGCAGTTCTTC. The V gene is TRBV4-1, the J gene TRBJ2-1, with 7 bases lining up with TRBD1. With V trimmed by 1 base and J by 3 bases, 9 bases remained unmatched. This CDR3 spans 17 amino acids. Germline V gene data show CDR1 as MGHRA and CDR2 as YSYEKL.

The chain employs TRBV7-2 and TRBJ2-7; 8 bases align to TRBD2. Per germline, CDR1 SGHTA and CDR2 FQGNSA. V lost 5 bases to trimming and J lost 1 base; unmatched junction nucleotides: 7. CDR3 length: 15 amino acids. The DNA of the CDR3 is TGTGCCAGCAGCCCGGGAGGGTCGAGATCCTACGAGCAGTACTTC. Translation: CASSPGGSRSYEQYF.

The chain is built from TRBV5-6 and TRBJ1-2, with D possibly being TRBD1 (5 bases). The V and J ends lost 3 bases and 8 bases respectively, with 14 bases between them. The CDR3 length is 13 residues. Germline CDR1 SGHDT, CDR2 YYEEEE. The CDR3 spells CASSSGTSGGYTF. CDR3 sequence (DNA): TGTGCCAGCAGCTCCGGGACTTCGGGAGGCTACACCTTC.

The V gene is TRBV5-6, the J gene TRBJ1-5, with D unresolved. This CDR3 comprises 13 residues. CDR1 SGHDT and CDR2 YYEEEE come from the germline V gene. Between the trimmed V and J ends, which lost 2 bases and 4 bases, there was a span of 7 bases. CDR3 amino acids: CASSFTGNQPQHF. In nucleotides, the CDR3 is TGTGCCAGCAGCTTCACGGGGAATCAGCCCCAGCATTTT.

The rearrangement links TRBV28 to TRBJ2-7; tentative D call: TRBD2 (5 bases). CDR1 is MDHEN, CDR2 SYDVKM, per germline. Between the trimmed V and J ends, which lost 11 bases and 6 bases, there was a span of 17 bases. The CDR3 extends over 12 amino acids. In DNA, the CDR3 is TGTGCCGGCTCCGGACCTCGGGGCGAGCAGTACTTC. It specifies CAGSGPRGEQYF.

The chain recombines TRBV29-1 with TRBJ1-3; the D gene is possibly TRBD1 (6 bases). Between the trimmed V and J ends, which lost 7 bases and 0 bases, there was a span of 10 bases. This CDR3 contains 13 residues. The germline CDR1 and CDR2 sequences are SQVTM and ANQGSEA. The DNA of the CDR3 is TGCAGCGCTAAGGGGGGCTCTGGAAACACCATATATTTT. Encoded protein: CSAKGGSGNTIYF.

V gene TRBV13 combines with J gene TRBJ1-1; D is unclear. V lost 3 bases, J lost 0 bases, and 8 bases lay in between. Germline lookup yields CDR1 PRHDT and CDR2 FYEKMQ (reference sequence). This CDR3 spans 14 amino acids. CDR3 bases: TGTGCCAGCAGCTTTAACGGCCTGAACACTGAAGCTTTCTTT. Amino acids: CASSFNGLNTEAFF. The full variable domain, with the rest looked up from reference TRBV13 and TRBJ1-1, is AAGVIQSPRHLIKEKRETATLKCYPIPRHDTVYWYQQGPGQDPQFLISFYEKMQSDKGSIPDRFSAQQFSDYHSELNMSSLELGDSALYFCASSFNGLNTEAFFGQGTRLTVV.

J is TRBJ2-7 and V is TRBV5-1; D ambiguous. In germline, CDR1 is SGHRS, CDR2 YFSETQ. V was trimmed by 4 bases and J by 6 bases, leaving 14 bases between them. This CDR3 is 13 amino acids long. Written as DNA, the CDR3 is TGCGCCAGCAGCCAAGGGATTGCGGTCGAGCAGTACTTC. It specifies CASSQGIAVEQYF. The full variable domain, with the rest looked up from reference TRBV5-1 and TRBJ2-7, is KAGVTQTPRYLIKTRGQQVTLSCSPISGHRSVSWYQQTPGQGLQFLFEYFSETQRNKGNFPGRFSGRQFSNSRSEMNVSTLELGDSALYLCASSQGIAVEQYFGPGTRLTVT.

This chain joins TRBV7-9 and TRBJ1-4, with 7 nucleotides matching TRBD1. The length of the CDR3 is 15 residues. J was trimmed by 5 bases and V by 5 bases; bases with no gene match: 8. From germline, CDR1 is SEHNR and CDR2 FQNEAQ (reference sequence). The CDR3 DNA is TGTGCCAGCAGCCACCGGGACAGCGGGAATGAAAAACTGTTTTTT. This sequence encodes CASSHRDSGNEKLFF.

The chain uses TRBV3-1 and TRBJ2-2, with D possibly matching TRBD2 (6 bases). Germline V gene lookup returns CDR1 LGHDT and CDR2 YNNKEL (reference sequence). Trimming took off 1 base at V and 0 bases at J, with 15 bases between the two ends. This CDR3 has 18 amino acids. CDR3 in DNA: TGTGCCAGCAGCCAAGTATCCGGGAGCGGCGCGAACACCGGGGAGCTGTTTTTT. Its protein is CASSQVSGSGANTGELFF.

This chain links TRBV15 with TRBJ1-2, with D tentatively TRBD1 (5 bases). Trimming took off 0 bases at V and 4 bases at J, with 12 bases between the two ends. This CDR3 comprises 15 residues. Germline CDR1 is LNHNV and CDR2 is YYDKDF (reference sequence). The CDR3 spells CATSRDQGSSYGYTF. Written as DNA, the CDR3 is TGTGCCACCAGCAGAGATCAGGGCTCCAGCTATGGCTACACCTTC. The variable domain in full, with the rest retrieved from reference TRBV15 and TRBJ1-2, is DAMVIQNPRYQVTQFGKPVTLSCSQTLNHNVMYWYQQKSSQAPKLLFHYYDKDFNNEADTPDNFQSRRPNTSFCFLDIRSPGLGDTAMYLCATSRDQGSSYGYTFGSGTRLTVV.

V and J are TRBV10-2 and TRBJ2-7; 7 positions agree with TRBD1. This CDR3 has 11 residues. Trimming cost V 11 bases and J 5 bases; bases outside gene matches: 6. Germline V CDR1 and CDR2: WSHSY, SAAADI. CDR3 in amino acids: CASEGAHEQYF. The CDR3 DNA is TGCGCCTCTGAGGGGGCCCACGAGCAGTACTTC.

V gene TRBV9 combines with J gene TRBJ1-2; D gene uncertain. Trimming pared 0 bases from V and 8 bases from J, leaving 14 bases between. There are 14 residues in the CDR3. Per the germline V gene, CDR1 is SGDLS and CDR2 is YYNGEE. CDR3 loop: CASSVGSVGEGYTF. Written as DNA, the CDR3 is TGTGCCAGCAGCGTAGGTTCGGTAGGTGAAGGCTACACCTTC.

The chain is built from TRBV27 and TRBJ1-2; a weak D match, TRBD1 (5 bases). Deletions cut 6 bases from V and 4 bases from J, with 12 bases between. There are 13 residues in the CDR3. Germline CDR1 reads MNHEY; CDR2 reads SMNVEV (reference sequence). Here the CDR3 reads CASSYRGPYGYTF. Here the CDR3 DNA reads TGTGCCAGCAGCTATAGGGGTCCCTATGGCTACACCTTC.

The CDR3 protein is CASSLTRSGTEAFF. CDR3 bases: TGTGCCAGCAGCCTTACCCGATCAGGGACTGAAGCTTTCTTT. The V call is TRBV27, the J call TRBJ1-1, with a weak D call TRBD1 (5 bases). Germline CDR1 and CDR2: MNHEY and SMNVEV (reference sequence). The CDR3 is made up of 14 amino acids. With 6 bases removed from V and 5 bases from J, the gap between germline ends came to 16 bases.

This sequence joins TRBV29-1 and TRBJ1-1; D not resolved. The V gene's germline CDR1 is SQVTM and CDR2 ANQGSEA. The CDR3 length is 15 residues. V lost 0 bases and J lost 1, with 12 bases in between. The CDR3 reads CSVEDHKGRNTEAFF. For the CDR3, the DNA is TGCAGCGTTGAAGATCACAAGGGAAGGAACACTGAAGCTTTCTTT. The whole variable domain, remainder taken from reference TRBV29-1 and TRBJ1-1, is SAVISQKPSRDICQRGTSLTIQCQVDSQVTMMFWYRQQPGQSLTLIATANQGSEATYESGFVIDKFPISRPNLTFSTLTVSNMSPEDSSIYLCSVEDHKGRNTEAFFGQGTRLTVV.

The chain uses TRBV27 and TRBJ2-5; 10 bases match TRBD2. Per germline, CDR1 MNHEY and CDR2 SMNVEV (reference sequence). Trimming took 3 bases from V and 3 from J; bases not matched to a gene: 4. This CDR3 is built from 15 residues. Here the CDR3 DNA reads TGTGCCAGCAGTTTTAGCGGGGGGTCCGAAGAGACCCAGTACTTC. It encodes CASSFSGGSEETQYF.

The chain combines TRBV20-1 with TRBJ2-3; D possibly matches TRBD1 or TRBD2 (6 bases each). Germline CDR1 reads DFQATT; CDR2 reads SNEGSKA (reference sequence). The V gene lost 4 bases and the J gene lost 3 bases, with 14 bases spanning the gap. The CDR3 contains 14 residues. CDR3 DNA: TGCAGTGCTAAGTGGGGGGCCCCAACAGATACGCAGTATTTT. This encodes CSAKWGAPTDTQYF.

V gene TRBV3-1 combines with J gene TRBJ2-3; TRBD2 might be the D (5 bases). Germline V gives CDR1 LGHDT, CDR2 YNNKEL (reference sequence). This CDR3 contains 15 residues. V was trimmed by 1 base and J by 3 bases, leaving 11 bases between them. Written as DNA, the CDR3 is TGTGCCAGCAGCCAAGGAGGGCTAGTGACAGATACGCAGTATTTT. Protein product: CASSQGGLVTDTQYF.

The V call is TRBV7-9, the J call TRBJ2-1; tentative D call: TRBD1 (6 bases). From germline, CDR1 is SEHNR and CDR2 FQNEAQ (reference sequence). The CDR3 totals 16 residues. V was trimmed by 6 bases and J by 0 bases, leaving 15 bases between them. The CDR3 reads CASRPRTAASYNEQFF. CDR3 coding DNA: TGTGCCAGCAGACCTAGGACAGCTGCCTCCTACAATGAGCAGTTCTTC.

V usage is TRBV29-1 and J usage is TRBJ1-1; 8 bases fit TRBD1. From germline, CDR1 is SQVTM and CDR2 ANQGSEA. CDR3 size: 14 residues. The V segment lost 8 bases and the J segment 5 bases; nucleotides outside the gene matches: 13. CDR3 coding DNA: TGCAGCTCCCAATTAACAGGGGGAAAAACTGAAGCTTTCTTT. Residues: CSSQLTGGKTEAFF.